A selection of T cell receptor beta chains follows, all from one sample in a study of T cells in Graves' hyperthyroidism and ophthalmopathy. TCRdb redid the calling of the multiplex PCR reads with MiXCR, one entry per CDR3 protein. Of more than 450,000 distinct CDR3 sequences listed, roughly 15% are singletons. The sequencing sample was made of blood. Receptor source: a woman between 40 and 55 years old with Graves' hyperthyroidism. Each CDR3 is given with its conserved first and last residue. The D gene is left open where the match is weak. Not all rows give a size; the values are once, few, many and, for expanded clones, a class.

d_call: NA
clone_size: NA
j_call: TRBJ1-4
v_call: TRBV5-5
cdr3_aa: CASGASPGEKLFF
cdr3_nt: TGTGCCAGCGGCGCTAGTCCTGGTGAAAAACTGTTTTTT

d_call: NA
clone_size: many
j_call: TRBJ2-3
v_call: TRBV9
cdr3_aa: CASSPAAAPTDTQYF
cdr3_nt: TGTGCCAGCAGCCCAGCGGCGGCACCCACAGATACGCAGTATTTT

d_call: TRBD1
clone_size: NA
j_call: TRBJ2-2
v_call: TRBV5-6
cdr3_aa: CASSRDRGLTGELFF
cdr3_nt: TGTGCCAGCAGCCGAGACAGGGGGCTCACCGGGGAGCTGTTTTTT

d_call: NA
clone_size: few
j_call: TRBJ2-7
v_call: TRBV20-1
cdr3_aa: CSAQASAASSYEQYF
cdr3_nt: TGCAGTGCCCAGGCCTCAGCGGCCAGCTCCTACGAGCAGTACTTC

d_call: NA
clone_size: many
j_call: TRBJ1-1
v_call: TRBV28
cdr3_aa: CASSHRTGAEAFF
cdr3_nt: TGTGCCAGCAGTCACAGGACGGGCGCTGAAGCTTTCTTT

d_call: NA
clone_size: NA
j_call: TRBJ2-1
v_call: TRBV28
cdr3_aa: CASTKGGVNEQFF
cdr3_nt: TGTGCCAGCACCAAAGGAGGGGTCAATGAGCAGTTCTTC

d_call: NA
clone_size: many
j_call: TRBJ1-1
v_call: TRBV28
cdr3_aa: CASRGVGAFF
cdr3_nt: TGTGCCAGCAGGGGCGTCGGGGCTTTCTTT

d_call: NA
clone_size: few
j_call: TRBJ2-1
v_call: TRBV20-1
cdr3_aa: CSARYLHNEQFF
cdr3_nt: TGCAGTGCTAGATATCTGCACAATGAGCAGTTCTTC

d_call: NA
clone_size: few
j_call: TRBJ1-1
v_call: TRBV6-1
cdr3_aa: CASSEARDTEAFF
cdr3_nt: TGTGCCAGCAGTGAAGCGAGGGACACTGAAGCTTTCTTT

d_call: TRBD1
clone_size: many
j_call: TRBJ2-7
v_call: TRBV7-2
cdr3_aa: CASSPWTGPSSYEQCF
cdr3_nt: TGTGCCAGCAGCCCTTGGACAGGTCCCAGCTCCTACGAGCAGTGCTTC

d_call: TRBD2
clone_size: many
j_call: TRBJ2-1
v_call: TRBV27
cdr3_aa: CASSYWTSGAYNEQFF
cdr3_nt: TGTGCCAGCAGCTATTGGACTAGCGGCGCCTACAATGAGCAGTTCTTC

d_call: NA
clone_size: few
j_call: TRBJ2-7
v_call: TRBV29-1
cdr3_aa: CSVEGAVSYEQYF
cdr3_nt: TGCAGCGTTGAAGGGGCGGTGTCCTACGAGCAGTACTTC

d_call: NA
clone_size: NA
j_call: TRBJ1-4
v_call: TRBV28
cdr3_aa: CASSAGDNEKLFF
cdr3_nt: TGTGCCAGCAGTGCCGGAGATAATGAAAAACTGTTTTTT

d_call: NA
clone_size: many
j_call: TRBJ1-1
v_call: TRBV5-5
cdr3_aa: CASSFRSEAFF
cdr3_nt: TGTGCCAGCAGCTTCCGGAGTGAAGCTTTCTTT

d_call: NA
clone_size: many
j_call: TRBJ2-1
v_call: TRBV7-2
cdr3_aa: CASSPDRSYNEQFF
cdr3_nt: TGTGCCAGCAGTCCTGACCGATCCTACAATGAGCAGTTCTTC

d_call: NA
clone_size: few
j_call: TRBJ1-1
v_call: TRBV30
cdr3_aa: CAWSAGLEAFF
cdr3_nt: TGTGCCTGGAGTGCGGGACTAGAAGCTTTCTTT

d_call: TRBD2
clone_size: NA
j_call: TRBJ2-7
v_call: TRBV6-1
cdr3_aa: CASAGGSVVAYEQYF
cdr3_nt: TGTGCCAGCGCCGGCGGGAGCGTCGTCGCCTACGAGCAGTACTTC

d_call: TRBD2
clone_size: NA
j_call: TRBJ2-2
v_call: TRBV11-2
cdr3_aa: CASSLEGLAGIRELFF
cdr3_nt: TGTGCCAGCAGCTTAGAGGGACTAGCGGGGATTAGGGAGCTGTTTTTT

d_call: NA
clone_size: few
j_call: TRBJ2-5
v_call: TRBV29-1
cdr3_aa: CSVTTGLNRGETQYF
cdr3_nt: TGCAGCGTTACTACGGGTCTCAATCGTGGCGAGACCCAGTACTTC

d_call: TRBD1
clone_size: NA
j_call: TRBJ2-5
v_call: TRBV5-1
cdr3_aa: CASSLVPGQQETQYF
cdr3_nt: TGCGCCAGCAGCTTGGTCCCGGGACAGCAAGAGACCCAGTACTTC

d_call: TRBD2
clone_size: many
j_call: TRBJ2-1
v_call: TRBV6-1
cdr3_aa: CASSVREGSYNEQFF
cdr3_nt: TGTGCCAGCAGTGTACGGGAGGGGTCCTACAATGAGCAGTTCTTC

d_call: TRBD1
clone_size: NA
j_call: TRBJ1-5
v_call: TRBV6-2/TRBV6-3
cdr3_aa: CASSYPPTGGLPQHF
cdr3_nt: TGTGCCAGCAGTTACCCTCCGACAGGGGGTTTGCCCCAGCATTTT

d_call: TRBD2
clone_size: NA
j_call: TRBJ2-7
v_call: TRBV28
cdr3_aa: CASSSPSGAYEQYF
cdr3_nt: TGTGCCAGCAGTAGCCCTAGCGGGGCCTACGAGCAGTACTTC